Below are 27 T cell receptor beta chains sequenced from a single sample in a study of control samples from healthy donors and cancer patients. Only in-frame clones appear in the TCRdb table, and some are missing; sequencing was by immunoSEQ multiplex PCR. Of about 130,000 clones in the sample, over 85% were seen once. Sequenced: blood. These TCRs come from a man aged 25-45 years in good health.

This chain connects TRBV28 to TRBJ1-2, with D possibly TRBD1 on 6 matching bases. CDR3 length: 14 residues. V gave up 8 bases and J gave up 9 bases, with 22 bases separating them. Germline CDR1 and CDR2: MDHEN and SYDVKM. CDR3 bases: TGTGCCAGCGGTATTTCGGGGGCGAGAATGAGCTACACCTTC. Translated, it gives CASGISGARMSYTF.

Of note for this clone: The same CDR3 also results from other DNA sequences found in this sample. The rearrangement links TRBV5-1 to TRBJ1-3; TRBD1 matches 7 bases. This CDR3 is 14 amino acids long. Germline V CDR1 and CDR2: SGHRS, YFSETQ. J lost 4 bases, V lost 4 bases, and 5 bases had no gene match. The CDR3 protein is CASSPGTEGNTIYF. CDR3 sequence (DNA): TGCGCCAGCAGCCCCGGGACAGAGGGAAACACCATATATTTT.

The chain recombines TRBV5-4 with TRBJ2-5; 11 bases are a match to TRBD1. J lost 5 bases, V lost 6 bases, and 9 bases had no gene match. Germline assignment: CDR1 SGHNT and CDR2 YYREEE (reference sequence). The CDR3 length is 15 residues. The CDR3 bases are TGTGCCAGCACAGACCGGGACAGGGGGGGGGAGACCCAGTACTTC. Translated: CASTDRDRGGETQYF.

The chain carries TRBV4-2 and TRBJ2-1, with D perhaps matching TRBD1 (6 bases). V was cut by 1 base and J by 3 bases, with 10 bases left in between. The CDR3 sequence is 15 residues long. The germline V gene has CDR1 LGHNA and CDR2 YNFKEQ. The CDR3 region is CASSQAIGGYNEQFF. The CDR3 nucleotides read TGTGCCAGCAGCCAAGCCATAGGGGGCTACAATGAGCAGTTCTTC.

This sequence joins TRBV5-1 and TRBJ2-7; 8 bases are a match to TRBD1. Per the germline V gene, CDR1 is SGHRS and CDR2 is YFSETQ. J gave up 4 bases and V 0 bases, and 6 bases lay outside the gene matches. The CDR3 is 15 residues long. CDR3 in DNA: TGCGCCAGCAGCTTGGAGACAGGGGCCTTTTACGAGCAGTACTTC. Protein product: CASSLETGAFYEQYF.

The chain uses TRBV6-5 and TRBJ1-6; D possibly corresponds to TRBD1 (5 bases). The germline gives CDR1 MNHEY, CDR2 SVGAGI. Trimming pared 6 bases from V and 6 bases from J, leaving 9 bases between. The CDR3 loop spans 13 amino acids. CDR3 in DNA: TGTGCCAGCAGCACAGGTTTTAATTCACCCCTCCACTTT. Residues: CASSTGFNSPLHF.

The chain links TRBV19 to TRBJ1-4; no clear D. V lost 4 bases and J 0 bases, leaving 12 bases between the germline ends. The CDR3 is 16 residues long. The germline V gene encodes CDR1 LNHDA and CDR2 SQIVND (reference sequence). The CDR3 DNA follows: TGTGCCAGTAGTACCTCCACGGGTGCAACTAATGAAAAACTGTTTTTT. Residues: CASSTSTGATNEKLFF. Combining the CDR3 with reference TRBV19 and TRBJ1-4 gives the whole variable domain DGGITQSPKYLFRKEGQNVTLSCEQNLNHDAMYWYRQDPGQGLRLIYYSQIVNDFQKGDIAEGYSVSREKKESFPLTVTSAQKNPTAFYLCASSTSTGATNEKLFFGSGTQLSVL.

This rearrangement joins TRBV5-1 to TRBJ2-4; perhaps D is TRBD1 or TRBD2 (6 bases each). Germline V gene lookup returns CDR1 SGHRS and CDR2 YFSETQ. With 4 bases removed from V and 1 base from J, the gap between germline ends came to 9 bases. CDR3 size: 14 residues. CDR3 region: CASSPGAAKNIQYF. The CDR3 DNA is TGCGCCAGCAGCCCGGGGGCCGCCAAAAACATTCAGTACTTC.

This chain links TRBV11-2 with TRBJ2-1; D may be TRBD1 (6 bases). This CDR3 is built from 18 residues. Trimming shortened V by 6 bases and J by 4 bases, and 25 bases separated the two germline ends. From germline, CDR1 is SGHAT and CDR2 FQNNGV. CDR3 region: CASSLRGRGLTLYNEQFF. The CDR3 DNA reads TGTGCCAGCAGTCTAAGAGGCAGGGGCCTAACCTTATACAATGAGCAGTTCTTC.

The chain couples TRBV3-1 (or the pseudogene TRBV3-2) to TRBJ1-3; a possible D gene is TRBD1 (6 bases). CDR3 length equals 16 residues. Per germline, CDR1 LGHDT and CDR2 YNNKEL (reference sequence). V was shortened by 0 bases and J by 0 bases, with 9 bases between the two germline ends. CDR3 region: CASSQDWTASGNTIYF. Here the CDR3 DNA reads TGTGCCAGCAGCCAAGATTGGACAGCCTCTGGAAACACCATATATTTT.

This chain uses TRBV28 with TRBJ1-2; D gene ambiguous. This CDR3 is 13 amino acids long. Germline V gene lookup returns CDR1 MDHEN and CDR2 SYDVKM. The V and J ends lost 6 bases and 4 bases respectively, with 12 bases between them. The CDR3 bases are TGTGCCAGCAGCTCCCCGGGATCCTATGGCTACACCTTC. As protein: CASSSPGSYGYTF.

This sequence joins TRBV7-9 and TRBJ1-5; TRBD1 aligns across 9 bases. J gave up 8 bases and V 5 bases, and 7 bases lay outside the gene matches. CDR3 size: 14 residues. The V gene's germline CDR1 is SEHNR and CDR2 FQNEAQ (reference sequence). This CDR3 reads CASSPTGGLEPQHF. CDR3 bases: TGTGCCAGCAGCCCAACAGGGGGCTTGGAGCCCCAGCATTTT. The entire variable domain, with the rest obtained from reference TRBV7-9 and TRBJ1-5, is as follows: DTGVSQNPRHKITKRGQNVTFRCDPISEHNRLYWYRQTLGQGPEFLTYFQNEAQLEKSRLLSDRFSAERPKGSFSTLEIQRTEQGDSAMYLCASSPTGGLEPQHFGDGTRLSIL.

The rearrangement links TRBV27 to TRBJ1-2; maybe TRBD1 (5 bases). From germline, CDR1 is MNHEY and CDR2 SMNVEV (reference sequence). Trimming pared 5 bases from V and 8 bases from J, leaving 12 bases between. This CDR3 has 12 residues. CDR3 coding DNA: TGTGCCAGCAGTGCGGGGCTCGGGGGCTACACCTTC. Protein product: CASSAGLGGYTF.

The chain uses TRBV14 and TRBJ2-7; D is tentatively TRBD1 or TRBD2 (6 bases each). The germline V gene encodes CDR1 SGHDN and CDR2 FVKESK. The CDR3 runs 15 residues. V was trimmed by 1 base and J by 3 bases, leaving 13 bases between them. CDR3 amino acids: CASSQGSGAGYEQYF. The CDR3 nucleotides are TGTGCCAGCAGCCAAGGTTCGGGGGCAGGCTACGAGCAGTACTTC.

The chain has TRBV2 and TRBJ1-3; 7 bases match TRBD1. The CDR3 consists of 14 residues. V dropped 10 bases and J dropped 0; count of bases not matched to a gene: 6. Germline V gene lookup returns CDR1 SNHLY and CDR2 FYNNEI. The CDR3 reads CATTGTVSGNTIYF. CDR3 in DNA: TGTGCCACTACCGGGACAGTCTCTGGAAACACCATATATTTT.

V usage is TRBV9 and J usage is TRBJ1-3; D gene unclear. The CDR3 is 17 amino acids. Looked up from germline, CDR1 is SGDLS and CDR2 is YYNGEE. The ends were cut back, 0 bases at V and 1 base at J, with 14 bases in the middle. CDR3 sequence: CASSVGSTRTSGNTIYF. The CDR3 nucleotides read TGTGCCAGCAGCGTAGGGAGTACCCGGACTTCTGGAAACACCATATATTTT.

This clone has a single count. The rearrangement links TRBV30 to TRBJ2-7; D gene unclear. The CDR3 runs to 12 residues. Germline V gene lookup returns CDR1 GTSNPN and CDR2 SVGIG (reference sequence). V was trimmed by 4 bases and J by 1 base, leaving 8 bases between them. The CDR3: CAWKDGSYEQYF. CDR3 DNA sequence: TGTGCCTGGAAGGACGGTTCCTACGAGCAGTACTTC.

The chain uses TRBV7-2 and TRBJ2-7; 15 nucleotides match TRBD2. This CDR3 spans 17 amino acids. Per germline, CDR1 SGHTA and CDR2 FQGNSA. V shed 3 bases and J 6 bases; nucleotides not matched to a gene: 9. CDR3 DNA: TGTGCCAGCAGCTTCAGGACTAGCGGGGGGGCCCAGGGCGAGCAGTACTTC. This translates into CASSFRTSGGAQGEQYF.

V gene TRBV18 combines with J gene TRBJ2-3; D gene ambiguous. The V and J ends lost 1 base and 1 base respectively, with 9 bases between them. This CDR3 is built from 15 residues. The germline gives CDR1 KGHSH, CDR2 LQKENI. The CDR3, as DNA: TGTGCCAGCTCACCACAACCGGCGGGCACAGATACGCAGTATTTT. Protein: CASSPQPAGTDTQYF.

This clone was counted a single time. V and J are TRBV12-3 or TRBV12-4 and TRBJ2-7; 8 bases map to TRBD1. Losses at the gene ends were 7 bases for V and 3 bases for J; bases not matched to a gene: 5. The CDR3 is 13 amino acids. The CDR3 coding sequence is TGTGCCAGCACCTCGGGACAGGTCTACGAGCAGTACTTC. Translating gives CASTSGQVYEQYF.

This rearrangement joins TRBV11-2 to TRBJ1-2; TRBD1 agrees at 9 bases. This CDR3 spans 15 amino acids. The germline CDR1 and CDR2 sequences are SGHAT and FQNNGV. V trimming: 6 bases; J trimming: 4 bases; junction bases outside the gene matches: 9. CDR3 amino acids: CASRRGWDRVYGYTF. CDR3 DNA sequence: TGTGCCAGCAGACGCGGCTGGGACAGGGTCTATGGCTACACCTTC. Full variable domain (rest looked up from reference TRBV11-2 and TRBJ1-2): EAGVAQSPRYKIIEKRQSVAFWCNPISGHATLYWYQQILGQGPKLLIQFQNNGVVDDSQLPKDRFSAERLKGVDSTLKIQPAKLEDSAVYLCASRRGWDRVYGYTFGSGTRLTVV.

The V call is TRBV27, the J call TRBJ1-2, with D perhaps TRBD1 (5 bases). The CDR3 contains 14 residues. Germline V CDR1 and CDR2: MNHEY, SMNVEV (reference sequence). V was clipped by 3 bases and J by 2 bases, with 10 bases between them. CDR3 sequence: CASSFQGPNYGYTF. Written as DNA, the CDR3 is TGTGCCAGCAGTTTTCAGGGACCAAACTATGGCTACACCTTC.

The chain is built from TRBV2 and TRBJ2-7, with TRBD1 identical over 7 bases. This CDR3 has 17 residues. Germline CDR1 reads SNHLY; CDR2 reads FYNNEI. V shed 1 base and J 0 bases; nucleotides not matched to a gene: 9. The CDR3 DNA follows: TGTGCCAGCAGTGAAGGGGTATCCAGGGACAGCTCCTACGAGCAGTACTTC. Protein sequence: CASSEGVSRDSSYEQYF.

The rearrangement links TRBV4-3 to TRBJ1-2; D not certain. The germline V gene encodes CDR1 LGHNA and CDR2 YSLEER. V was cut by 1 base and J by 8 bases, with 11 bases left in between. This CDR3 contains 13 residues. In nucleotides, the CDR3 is TGCGCCAGCAGCCAAGGTGTCTCCAGCGGCTACACCTTC. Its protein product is CASSQGVSSGYTF.

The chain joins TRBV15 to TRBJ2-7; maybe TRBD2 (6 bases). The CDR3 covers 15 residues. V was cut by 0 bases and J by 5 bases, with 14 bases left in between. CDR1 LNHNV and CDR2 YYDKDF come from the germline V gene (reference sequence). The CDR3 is CATSRDRTGGNEQYF. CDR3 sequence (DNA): TGTGCCACCAGCAGAGATCGAACAGGCGGGAACGAGCAGTACTTC.

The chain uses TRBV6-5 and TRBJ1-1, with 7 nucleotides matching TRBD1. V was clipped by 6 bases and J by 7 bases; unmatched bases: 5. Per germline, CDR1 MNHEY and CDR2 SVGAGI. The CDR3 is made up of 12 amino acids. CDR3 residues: CASSPGGSEAFF. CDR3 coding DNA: TGTGCCAGCAGCCCAGGGGGTAGTGAAGCTTTCTTT.

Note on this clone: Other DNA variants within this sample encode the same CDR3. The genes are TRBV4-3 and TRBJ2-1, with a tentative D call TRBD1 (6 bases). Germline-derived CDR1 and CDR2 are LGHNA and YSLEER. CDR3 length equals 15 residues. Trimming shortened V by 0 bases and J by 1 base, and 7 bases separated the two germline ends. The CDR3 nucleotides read TGCGCCAGCAGCCAAGATCAGGGGTCCTACAATGAGCAGTTCTTC. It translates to CASSQDQGSYNEQFF.